This T cell receptor (beta chain) was captured in a study of T cells in Graves' hyperthyroidism and ophthalmopathy. Study information: It was at initial diagnosis, before any treatment, that peripheral blood was collected.

Per germline, CDR1 WNHNN and CDR2 SYGVQD (reference sequence). There are 14 residues in the CDR3. Trimming pared 3 bases from V and 0 bases from J, leaving 9 bases between. Amplification of TCR beta CDR3 regions used RNA as the template. HTBI primers were used for first-round RT-PCR of the TCR CDR3. TCRdb reanalysed the multiplex PCR reads using MiXCR and keeps one entry per CDR3 protein. This table has over 450,000 distinct CDR3 sequences, around 14% appearing once. This clonotype appeared many times. Antigen: not known. In making diagnoses, clinical symptoms, serum thyroxine and TRAb, thyroid ultrasound and orbital computed tomography were all used. More than 8 ml fresh peripheral blood yielded the PBMCs. Whole-study results and caveats: Appearing also in blood were most of the thyroid clonotypes expanded above 0.001.

The chain joins TRBV10-1 to TRBJ2-7; TRBD1 or TRBD2 may be the D gene (5 bases each). Sequencing used blood. The TCR sequence derives from a woman under 30 with Graves' hyperthyroidism. The CDR3 is CASSEGTASYEQYF. CDR3 nucleotide sequence: TGCGCCAGCAGTGAAGGGACGGCCTCCTACGAGCAGTACTTC.